The TCR beta chain under discussion was sequenced for a study of blood T cell repertoires in COVID-19. Study-wide background: The samples span acute and convalescent COVID-19 from the United States, Italy and Spain.

The table came from immunoSEQ multiplex PCR; TCRdb's copy has only in-frame clones and leaves some out. The sample has some 200,000 clones, approximately 91% seen once. Participants were aged 18 to 89 years from around 26 US areas. Categorization into cohorts depended on clinical history that participants reported. There are 16 residues in the CDR3. The V gene lost 1 base and the J gene lost 2 bases, with 15 bases spanning the gap. The germline gives CDR1 SGHVS, CDR2 FQNEAQ. Material for sequencing was PBMCs or T cells enriched from blood (not recorded which). This chain joins TRBV7-8 and TRBJ2-7, with TRBD1 as a possible D gene (8 bases). This clonotype was sampled from a woman aged 18-30 years who had recovered from COVID-19. The DNA of the CDR3 is TGTGCCAGCAGCTTAGGGGGGGGGACAGGACCCTACGAGCAGTACTTC. Translation gives CASSLGGGTGPYEQYF.